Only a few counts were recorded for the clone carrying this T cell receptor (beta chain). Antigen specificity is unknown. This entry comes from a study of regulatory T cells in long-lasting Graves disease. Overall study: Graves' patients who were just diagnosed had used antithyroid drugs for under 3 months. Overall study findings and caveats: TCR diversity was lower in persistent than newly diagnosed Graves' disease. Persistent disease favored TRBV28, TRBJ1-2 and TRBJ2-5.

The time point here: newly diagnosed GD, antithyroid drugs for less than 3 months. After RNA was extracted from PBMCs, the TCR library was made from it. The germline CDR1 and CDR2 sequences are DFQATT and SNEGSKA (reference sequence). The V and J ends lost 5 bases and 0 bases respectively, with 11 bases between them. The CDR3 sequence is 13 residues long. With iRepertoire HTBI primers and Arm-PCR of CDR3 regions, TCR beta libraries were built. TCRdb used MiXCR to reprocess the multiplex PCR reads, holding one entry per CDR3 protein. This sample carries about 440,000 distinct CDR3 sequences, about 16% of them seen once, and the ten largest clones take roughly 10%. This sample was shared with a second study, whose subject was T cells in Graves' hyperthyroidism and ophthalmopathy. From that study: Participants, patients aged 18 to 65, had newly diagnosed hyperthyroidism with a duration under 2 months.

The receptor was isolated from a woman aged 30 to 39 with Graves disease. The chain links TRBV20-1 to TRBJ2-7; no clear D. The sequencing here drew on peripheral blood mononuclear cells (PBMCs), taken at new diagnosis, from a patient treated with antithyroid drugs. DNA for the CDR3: TGCAGTGCTCCCCGGTCAACCTCCTACGAGCAGTACTTC. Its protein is CSAPRSTSYEQYF.